The rows below give T cell receptor beta chains drawn from one sample of a study of blood T cells in healthy people across ages. TCRdb re-called the 5' RACE reads with MiXCR, one entry per CDR3 protein. The sample contains just under 550,000 distinct CDR3 sequences, approximately 25% of which appear only once. These records were also assigned to another study, of T cells of mothers and their children.

The specimen was blood. These receptor sequences come from a boy younger than 18 in good health. The CDR3 runs from the conserved cysteine through the conserved F or W. Fields, in order: D gene, clone size, CDR3 length, J gene, V gene, CDR3 protein, CDR3 DNA. The D gene is left open where the match is weak. Clone size is shown for a subset of rows, as once, few, many or a class of expanded clone.

>TRBD1|few|14|TRBJ2-1|TRBV6-6
CASFGTASYNEQFF
TGTGCCAGCTTCGGGACAGCATCCTACAATGAGCAGTTCTTC
>TRBD1|.|14|TRBJ1-1|TRBV15
CATSPWTGTTEAFF
TGTGCCACCAGCCCCTGGACAGGGACCACTGAAGCTTTCTTT
>.|.|14|TRBJ1-2|TRBV6-5
CASSYGQINYGYTF
TGTGCCAGCAGTTACGGGCAGATTAACTATGGCTACACCTTC
>.|few|13|TRBJ1-2|TRBV27
CASSSGFSYGYTF
TGTGCCAGCAGTTCGGGGTTCTCATATGGCTACACCTTC
>.|few|15|TRBJ1-1|TRBV14
CASSPLGQLNTEAFF
TGTGCCAGCAGCCCTCTAGGGCAGCTGAACACTGAAGCTTTCTTT
>.|few|14|TRBJ2-7|TRBV29-1
CSVAPKTGSVEQYF
TGCAGCGTTGCTCCAAAAACAGGGTCGGTCGAGCAGTACTTC
>.|.|15|TRBJ1-5|TRBV20-1
CSASRVPYSNQPQHF
TGCAGTGCTTCCAGGGTGCCTTATAGCAATCAGCCCCAGCATTTT
>.|few|14|TRBJ2-3|TRBV20-1
CSARDLEEVDTQYF
TGCAGTGCTAGAGATCTTGAGGAAGTAGATACGCAGTATTTT
>.|.|15|TRBJ2-4|TRBV7-3
CASSFGPGPKNIQYF
TGTGCCAGCAGCTTCGGACCCGGGCCCAAAAACATTCAGTACTTC
>.|many|14|TRBJ1-2|TRBV10-3
CAISSMGEHYGYTF
TGTGCCATCAGCTCGATGGGGGAGCACTATGGCTACACCTTC
>TRBD2|.|16|TRBJ2-1|TRBV20-1
CSARVLLAGVDNEQFF
TGCAGTGCTAGAGTCTTGCTAGCGGGAGTGGATAATGAGCAGTTCTTC
>.|.|14|TRBJ1-4|TRBV2
CASSPGRKGEKLFF
TGTGCCAGCAGTCCGGGACGAAAAGGAGAAAAACTGTTTTTT
>.|once|13|TRBJ1-5|TRBV12-3/TRBV12-4
CASAQDSNQPQHF
TGTGCCAGCGCACAAGATAGCAATCAGCCCCAGCATTTT
>.|.|12|TRBJ1-2|TRBV6-1
CASSPAGSGYTF
TGTGCCAGCAGTCCGGCAGGGTCCGGCTACACCTTC
>TRBD2|few|13|TRBJ2-1|TRBV4-3
CASSGLVFNEQFF
TGCGCCAGCAGCGGACTAGTTTTCAATGAGCAGTTCTTC
>.|.|14|TRBJ1-2|TRBV28
CASSLNWAANGYTF
TGTGCCAGCAGTTTAAACTGGGCAGCTAATGGCTACACCTTC
>TRBD1|.|15|TRBJ2-7|TRBV15
CATSRGGTGSYEQYF
TGTGCCACCAGCAGAGGGGGGACAGGCTCCTACGAGCAGTACTTC
>.|.|15|TRBJ1-5|TRBV6-6
CASSGMGAFYQPQHF
TGTGCCAGCAGTGGAATGGGGGCCTTCTATCAGCCCCAGCATTTT
>TRBD1|.|14|TRBJ2-4|TRBV6-1
CASSVSGGYNIQYF
TGTGCCAGCAGTGTTTCAGGGGGATACAACATTCAGTACTTC
>.|.|13|TRBJ2-5|TRBV4-3
CASSQGHQETQYF
TGCGCCAGCAGCCAGGGACACCAAGAGACCCAGTACTTC
>TRBD2|.|13|TRBJ2-7|TRBV7-2
CARQAGGAYEQYF
TGTGCCAGGCAAGCGGGAGGGGCCTACGAGCAGTACTTC
>.|.|13|TRBJ2-5|TRBV2
CASRLDSQETQYF
TGTGCCAGCAGACTGGACAGCCAAGAGACCCAGTACTTC
>.|few|15|TRBJ1-2|TRBV2
CASSEATAGVHGYTF
TGTGCCAGCAGTGAAGCTACGGCAGGGGTGCATGGCTACACCTTC
>.|.|12|TRBJ1-1|TRBV12-3/TRBV12-4
CASSLAATEAFF
TGTGCCAGCAGTTTGGCCGCCACTGAAGCTTTCTTT
>.|.|13|TRBJ2-2|TRBV12-3/TRBV12-4
CASMHRAVGELFF
TGTGCCAGTATGCACAGGGCGGTCGGGGAGCTGTTTTTT
>.|.|13|TRBJ1-6|TRBV7-9
CASSFGGDSPLHF
TGTGCCAGCAGCTTCGGCGGGGATTCACCCCTCCACTTT
>.|.|13|TRBJ1-2|TRBV29-1
CSVEDSGHYGYTF
TGCAGCGTTGAAGATTCGGGGCACTATGGCTACACCTTC
>.|.|12|TRBJ2-1|TRBV19
CASSIVVHEQFF
TGTGCCAGTAGTATAGTGGTTCATGAGCAGTTCTTC
>.|.|15|TRBJ2-7|TRBV9
CAGSAGWGLPYEQYF
TGTGCCGGCAGCGCTGGTTGGGGGCTTCCCTACGAGCAGTACTTC
>.|.|15|TRBJ2-1|TRBV4-2
CASSQDVGGWDEQFF
TGTGCCAGCAGCCAAGATGTAGGAGGCTGGGATGAGCAGTTCTTC
>.|.|16|TRBJ1-5|TRBV12-3/TRBV12-4
CASSPGFWGQNQPQHF
TGTGCCAGCAGTCCGGGGTTTTGGGGTCAGAATCAGCCCCAGCATTTT
>.|few|17|TRBJ2-2|TRBV21-1
CASSKRLDRGDTGELFF
TGTGCCAGCAGCAAAAGACTGGACAGGGGGGACACCGGGGAGTTGTTTTTT
>TRBD2|.|13|TRBJ2-7|TRBV20-1
CSARGGFSHEQYF
TGCAGTGCTAGGGGAGGGTTTAGTCACGAGCAGTACTTC
>TRBD2|few|15|TRBJ2-3|TRBV28
CASSELAGGQDTQYF
TGTGCCAGCAGCGAACTAGCGGGGGGGCAAGATACGCAGTATTTT
>.|few|11|TRBJ2-1|TRBV6-2/TRBV6-3
CASSRPNEQFF
TGTGCCAGCAGTCGACCAAATGAGCAGTTCTTC
>TRBD2|.|16|TRBJ2-5|TRBV9
CASSVEGTTLQETQYF
TGTGCCAGCAGCGTCGAGGGGACTACCCTCCAAGAGACCCAGTACTTC
>.|few|18|TRBJ2-1|TRBV7-6
CASSLVGGVLRVGNEQFF
TGTGCCAGCAGCTTAGTCGGCGGGGTCCTAAGGGTTGGCAATGAGCAGTTCTTC
>TRBD1|few|15|TRBJ1-1|TRBV5-1
CASSLGQGINTEAFF
TGCGCCAGCAGCTTGGGACAGGGAATAAACACTGAAGCTTTCTTT
>TRBD1|.|14|TRBJ1-4|TRBV29-1
CSVEGSTGGEKLFF
TGCAGCGTTGAAGGGTCGACAGGGGGCGAAAAACTGTTTTTT
>TRBD2|.|18|TRBJ2-5|TRBV4-1
CASSSREVSGRVQETQYF
TGCGCCAGCAGCTCAAGAGAGGTTAGCGGGAGGGTCCAAGAGACCCAGTACTTC
>.|.|15|TRBJ2-1|TRBV4-3
CASSLRDSYYNEQFF
TGCGCCAGCAGCCTGCGGGACAGCTACTACAATGAGCAGTTCTTC
>TRBD2|.|14|TRBJ2-5|TRBV20-1
CSAIAGGYPETQYF
TGCAGTGCTATAGCGGGGGGCTACCCGGAGACCCAGTACTTC
>.|few|15|TRBJ2-5|TRBV29-1
CSVGRVLAPQETQYF
TGCAGCGTTGGAAGGGTCCTAGCCCCCCAAGAGACCCAGTACTTC
>.|many|18|TRBJ2-4|TRBV7-2
CASSLLPTKTSFKNIQYF
TGTGCCAGCAGCTTACTGCCGACCAAAACTAGCTTCAAAAACATTCAGTACTTC
>.|few|15|TRBJ2-7|TRBV4-2
CASSQSSGQTYEQYF
TGTGCCAGCAGCCAGTCGTCAGGACAGACCTACGAGCAGTACTTC
>.|few|11|TRBJ2-2|TRBV20-1
CSAREVGELFF
TGCAGTGCCAGAGAAGTGGGGGAGCTGTTTTTT
>TRBD1|many|17|TRBJ2-7|TRBV4-1
CASSQAPRQGKGYEQYF
TGCGCCAGCAGCCAAGCCCCTCGACAGGGTAAGGGGTACGAGCAGTACTTC
>.|.|13|TRBJ2-7|TRBV4-2
CSSSQDQSYEQYF
TGTTCCAGCAGCCAAGACCAATCCTACGAGCAGTACTTC
>.|few|12|TRBJ2-7|TRBV2
CASKAGNEEQYF
TGTGCCAGTAAGGCAGGCAATGAAGAGCAGTACTTC
>.|few|14|TRBJ1-4|TRBV12-3/TRBV12-4
CASSLARSNEKLFF
TGTGCCAGCAGTTTAGCCAGGTCCAATGAAAAACTGTTTTTT